This TCR beta chain emerged from a study of T-cell memory formation after mild COVID-19. Germline V lookup: CDR1 SEHNR, CDR2 FQNEAQ (reference sequence). The CDR3 contains 17 residues. Regarding the study as a whole: There was a balanced CD4/CD8 profile in clones contracting day 15 to 85, and later expanders leaned CD4+.

A word on this clonotype: Its antigen is not known. At one end, the junction sequence differs from germline, possibly due to a read error.

The 5'RACE method, run with constant-segment primers, produced TCR alpha and TCR beta cDNA libraries (carrying sample barcodes and UMIs). One entry per CDR3 protein results from TCRdb running MiXCR on the 5' RACE reads. The data show around 450,000 distinct CDR3 sequences, 20% to 25% seen once. This chain joins TRBV7-9 and TRBJ2-1; 10 bases are shared with TRBD2. The source material was PBMCs or a T cell subset sorted from them (not recorded which). The TCR was taken from an adult woman who had mild COVID-19 (a few samples of this study predate the infection). Cell type and time point are not known. CDR3 loop: CASGLGVGLAVYNEQFF. Written as DNA, the CDR3 is TGTGCCAGCGGCTTAGGGGTTGGACTAGCGGTTTACAATGAGCAGTTCTTC.